Below are 9 T cell receptor beta chains sequenced from a single sample in a study of human T cells and chemical hapten exposure. From the RACE reads, TCRdb called clonotypes with MiXCR, one entry per CDR3 protein. This sample has roughly 100,000 distinct CDR3 sequences, with about 8.6% found just once. The time point: healthy volunteer bleed at 2 weeks. From whole blood left unfractionated, total RNA was extracted. Sequenced: whole blood. The receptors were sampled from a female donor in good health. Some clones in this sample may be carry-over from other donors' samples.

This clonotype was observed a handful of times. This chain's CDR3 is CATSDPRLAGYNEQFF. For the CDR3, the DNA is TGTGCCACCAGTGATCCCCGACTAGCGGGTTACAATGAGCAGTTCTTC. The V gene is TRBV24-1, the J gene TRBJ2-1, with 10 bases identical to TRBD2. Germline lookup yields CDR1 KGHDR and CDR2 SFDVKD. V lost 3 bases, J lost 4 bases, and 5 bases stayed unmatched. The CDR3 runs 16 residues.

This rearrangement joins TRBV7-2 to TRBJ2-3; 9 nucleotides match TRBD1. The V gene end was trimmed by 5 bases and the J gene end by 1 base; junction bases not matched to a gene: 7. Germline V CDR1 and CDR2: SGHTA, FQGNSA. The CDR3 extends over 16 amino acids. The CDR3: CASSVVGQGGTDTQYF. The CDR3 DNA is TGTGCCAGCAGCGTAGTGGGACAGGGCGGCACAGATACGCAGTATTTT.

V and J are TRBV5-6 and TRBJ2-4, with 7 bases that match TRBD2. The junction had 11 bases not matched to a gene; V was cut back by 5 bases and J by 6 bases. The CDR3 is made up of 15 amino acids. Germline V gene data show CDR1 as SGHDT and CDR2 as YYEEEE. The CDR3 is CASSTKTSSRNIQYF. The CDR3 nucleotides read TGTGCCAGCAGTACCAAGACTAGCTCCCGAAACATTCAGTACTTC. Using reference TRBV5-6 and TRBJ2-4 for the parts outside the CDR3, the full variable domain is DAGVTQSPTHLIKTRGQQVTLRCSPKSGHDTVSWYQQALGQGPQFIFQYYEEEERQRGNFPDRFSGHQFPNYSSELNVNALLLGDSALYLCASSTKTSSRNIQYFGAGTRLSVL.

The CDR3 nucleotides read TGTGCCAGCACCGGGATCTTCCTAGGAGAGCAGTACTTC. It translates to CASTGIFLGEQYF. The rearrangement uses TRBV28 and TRBJ2-7; TRBD2 might be the D (5 bases). Germline CDR1 reads MDHEN; CDR2 reads SYDVKM. The ends were cut back, 7 bases at V and 7 bases at J, with 17 bases in the middle. The CDR3 has 13 amino acids. Variable domain in full (rest from reference TRBV28 and TRBJ2-7): DVKVTQSSRYLVKRTGEKVFLECVQDMDHENMFWYRQDPGLGLRLIYFSYDVKMKEKGDIPEGYSVSREKKERFSLILESASTNQTSMYLCASTGIFLGEQYFGPGTRLTVT.

A single count supports this clonotype. The chain carries TRBV9 and TRBJ2-1; the D gene is possibly TRBD2 (6 bases). Germline V gene sequence: CDR1 SGDLS, CDR2 YYNGEE. Trimming took off 0 bases at V and 7 bases at J, with 17 bases between the two ends. The CDR3 loop spans 16 amino acids. The CDR3 nucleotides are TGTGCCAGCAGCGTAGGGGGCACGGGAGCGCGGAATGAGCAGTTCTTC. It codes for CASSVGGTGARNEQFF.

This clonotype was recorded at least ten times. V is TRBV20-1 and J is TRBJ1-3, with D perhaps TRBD1 (6 bases). Germline V lookup: CDR1 DFQATT, CDR2 SNEGSKA (reference sequence). V shed 1 base and J shed 3 bases, with 7 bases lying between them. CDR3 length equals 13 residues. CDR3 protein: CSARVGGGNTIYF. CDR3 nucleotides: TGCAGTGCTAGAGTAGGGGGTGGAAACACCATATATTTT.

This clonotype has just a few counts. The chain couples TRBV5-6 to TRBJ2-7; a possible D gene is TRBD2 (5 bases). Germline lookup yields CDR1 SGHDT and CDR2 YYEEEE. The V end was cut by 5 bases, the J end by 4 bases, with 13 bases between. CDR3 length: 13 amino acids. The chain's CDR3 is CASSLTGLYEQYF. For the CDR3, the DNA is TGTGCCAGCAGTTTGACGGGGTTGTACGAGCAGTACTTC. The variable domain in full, completed from reference TRBV5-6 and TRBJ2-7, reads DAGVTQSPTHLIKTRGQQVTLRCSPKSGHDTVSWYQQALGQGPQFIFQYYEEEERQRGNFPDRFSGHQFPNYSSELNVNALLLGDSALYLCASSLTGLYEQYFGPGTRLTVT.

This clonotype came up many times. The rearrangement links TRBV15 to TRBJ2-3; 8 nucleotides line up with TRBD1. V shed 4 bases and J 1 base; nucleotides not matched to a gene: 4. CDR3 length: 15 amino acids. CDR1 LNHNV and CDR2 YYDKDF come from the germline V gene (reference sequence). The CDR3 coding sequence is TGTGCCACCAGCAAGGGGGGACAGGGCACAGATACGCAGTATTTT. Protein product: CATSKGGQGTDTQYF. Supplemented by reference TRBV15 and TRBJ2-3, the full variable domain reads DAMVIQNPRYQVTQFGKPVTLSCSQTLNHNVMYWYQQKSSQAPKLLFHYYDKDFNNEADTPDNFQSRRPNTSFCFLDIRSPGLGDTAMYLCATSKGGQGTDTQYFGPGTRLTVL.

This clonotype has just a few counts. This chain joins TRBV7-9 and TRBJ2-7; 7 nucleotides line up with TRBD1. Germline CDR1 SEHNR, CDR2 FQNEAQ (reference sequence). CDR3 length: 15 residues. With 6 bases clipped from V and 6 bases from J, the junction kept 14 bases outside the gene matches. The CDR3 DNA follows: TGTGCCAGCAGTTCTCAGACAGGGCGCGTCTCCGAGCAGTACTTC. This sequence encodes CASSSQTGRVSEQYF.